The text below deals with one T cell receptor beta chain. The sample belongs to a study of monozygotic twins with inflammatory bowel disease. This CDR3 has 16 residues. Germline CDR1 is SGHRS and CDR2 is YFSETQ. From its re-call of the 5' RACE reads, TCRdb lists each CDR3 protein once, without DNA. The sample table sets out some 400,000 distinct CDR3 sequences. Sample: blood. This TCR derives from a human donor with ulcerative colitis or Crohn's disease, or a healthy co-twin of an affected twin (not recorded which). V usage is TRBV5-1 and J usage is TRBJ1-1; TCRdb outputs TRBD1, but without DNA this stays unchecked. The chain's CDR3 is CASSLGGTGLNTEAFF. Variable domain in full (rest from reference TRBV5-1 and TRBJ1-1): KAGVTQTPRYLIKTRGQQVTLSCSPISGHRSVSWYQQTPGQGLQFLFEYFSETQRNKGNFPGRFSGRQFSNSRSEMNVSTLELGDSALYLCASSLGGTGLNTEAFFGQGTRLTVV.